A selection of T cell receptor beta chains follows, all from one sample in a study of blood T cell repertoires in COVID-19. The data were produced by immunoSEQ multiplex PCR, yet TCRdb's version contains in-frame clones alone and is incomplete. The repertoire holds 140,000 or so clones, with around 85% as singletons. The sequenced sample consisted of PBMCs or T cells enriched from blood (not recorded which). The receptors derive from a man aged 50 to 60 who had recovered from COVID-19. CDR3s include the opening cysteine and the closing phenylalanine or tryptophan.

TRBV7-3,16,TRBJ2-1,CASSLMDRGISNEQFF
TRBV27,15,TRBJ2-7,CASSFPGQGIYEQYF
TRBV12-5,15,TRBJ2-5,CASGSPAGGQETQYF
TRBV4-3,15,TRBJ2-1,CASSQAGSGDNEQFF
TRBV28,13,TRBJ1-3,CASSSGQGNTIYF
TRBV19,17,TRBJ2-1,CASSIGWISGSYNEQFF
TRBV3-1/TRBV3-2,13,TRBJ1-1,CASSRRVATEAFF
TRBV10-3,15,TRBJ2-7,CAISGWTSGVYEQYF
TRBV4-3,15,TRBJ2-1,CASSMGGGSYNEQFF
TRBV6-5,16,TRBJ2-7,CASSYDSDRATYEQYF
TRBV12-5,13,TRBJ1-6,CASGTGVNSPLHF
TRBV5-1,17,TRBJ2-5,CASSSGLAGGPGETQYF
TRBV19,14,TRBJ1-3,CASSSPISGNTIYF
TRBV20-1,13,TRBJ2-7,CSASSGRSYEQYF
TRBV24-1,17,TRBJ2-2,CATSPLSGTSNTGELFF
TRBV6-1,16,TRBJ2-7,CASSETPGQGSHEQYF
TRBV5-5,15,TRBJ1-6,CASSYGTGDNSPLHF
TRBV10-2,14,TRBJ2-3,CASRTGMATDTQYF
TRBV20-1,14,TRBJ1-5,CSASSGQRNQPQHF
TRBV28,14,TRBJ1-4,CASRTDRVGEKLFF
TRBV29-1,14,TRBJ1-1,CSVGGPGWDTEAFF
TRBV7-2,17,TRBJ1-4,CASSSSGTGGNYGKLFF
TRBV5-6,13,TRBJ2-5,CASSLGTRETQYF
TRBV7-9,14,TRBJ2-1,CASSLRDRGGEQFF
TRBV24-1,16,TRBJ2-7,CATSDPASLGHYEQYF
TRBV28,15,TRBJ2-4,CASSLGDRGLNIQYF
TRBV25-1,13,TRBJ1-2,CASSEAGAHGYTF